This TCR beta chain was captured in a study of blood T cells in healthy people across ages. A second PCR, run for about 7 to 11 cycles, used a sample-barcoded 5' primer plus a J-beta primer mix. TCRdb redid the calling of the 5' RACE reads with MiXCR, one entry per CDR3 protein. The sample contains 1.4 million or so distinct CDR3 sequences, approximately 43% of which appear only once. This clonotype was seen at least ten times. The CDR3 is 14 residues long. Germline V lookup: CDR1 SEHNR, CDR2 FQNEAQ (reference sequence). After removal of 5 bases from V and 5 bases from J, the junction contained 3 bases not matched to a gene.

This receptor was obtained from a woman aged 18 to 35 in good health. The specimen sequenced was blood. The rearrangement uses TRBV7-9 and TRBJ2-1; 10 bases align to TRBD2. CDR3 amino acids: CASSTSGTNNEQFF. CDR3 nucleotides: TGTGCCAGCAGCACTAGCGGGACTAACAATGAGCAGTTCTTC.